These 28 T cell receptor beta chains were sequenced from one sample in a study of OX40 agonist ivuxolimab in advanced cancers. Only in-frame clones appear in the TCRdb table, and some are missing; sequencing was by immunoSEQ multiplex PCR. This table holds roughly 68,000 clones, just over 85% found once. The sample in question was CD4+ or CD8+ T cells sorted from blood, obtained in a trial of the OX40 agonist ivuxolimab. The source of these receptors is an adult with an advanced solid tumor such as melanoma, head and neck, liver or kidney cancer.

This clone was detected only once. The chain links TRBV6-1 to TRBJ2-1; TRBD2 is a possible D gene (5 bases). CDR1 MNHNS and CDR2 SASEGT come from the germline V gene. This CDR3 has 13 residues. Trimming took off 4 bases at V and 10 bases at J, with 14 bases between the two ends. This CDR3 reads CASSAEGIGEQFF. The CDR3 DNA reads TGTGCCAGCAGTGCAGAGGGAATCGGAGAGCAGTTCTTC.

As to this clone: The junction and the germline gene differ at one end; a read error may be behind it. V gene TRBV5-1 combines with J gene TRBJ1-2, with D hard to call. CDR3 length: 14 amino acids. Germline V CDR1 and CDR2: SGHRS, YFSETQ. The CDR3 DNA is TGTGCCAGCAGCTTGGACGGCTCTAACTATGGCTACACCTTC. Amino acid sequence: CASSLDGSNYGYTF.

The chain has TRBV6-5 and TRBJ1-5; D perhaps matches TRBD1 (6 bases). Germline CDR1 MNHEY, CDR2 SVGAGI. The length of the CDR3 is 14 residues. Trimming took off 6 bases at V and 3 bases at J, with 12 bases between the two ends. The CDR3 is CASSLDRNNQPQHF. DNA of the CDR3: TGTGCCAGCAGCCTCGACAGGAACAATCAGCCCCAGCATTTT.

The rearrangement joins TRBV9 to TRBJ1-2; a weak D match, TRBD1 (6 bases). Trimming shortened V by 4 bases and J by 5 bases, and 12 bases separated the two germline ends. Germline V CDR1 and CDR2: SGDLS, YYNGEE. This CDR3 spans 13 amino acids. In DNA, the CDR3 is TGTGCCAGCAGCCCTGGGACAACGTATGGCTACACCTTC. Translating gives CASSPGTTYGYTF.

This chain uses TRBV5-4 with TRBJ1-4, with D possibly being TRBD1 (6 bases). The V and J ends lost 2 bases and 1 base respectively, with 6 bases between them. The CDR3 extends over 14 amino acids. The V gene's germline CDR1 is SGHNT and CDR2 YYREEE (reference sequence). The CDR3 DNA reads as TGTGCCAGCAGCTTAGGGGGAACTAATGAAAAACTGTTTTTT. Translation gives CASSLGGTNEKLFF. Filled out from reference TRBV5-4 and TRBJ1-4, the complete variable domain reads ETGVTQSPTHLIKTRGQQVTLRCSSQSGHNTVSWYQQALGQGPQFIFQYYREEENGRGNFPPRFSGLQFPNYSSELNVNALELDDSALYLCASSLGGTNEKLFFGSGTQLSVL.

V usage is TRBV5-1 and J usage is TRBJ1-3; the D is unclear. The ends were cut back, 0 bases at V and 2 bases at J, with 9 bases in the middle. CDR1 and CDR2 (germline): SGHRS, YFSETQ. The CDR3 is 15 residues long. The CDR3 here is CASSLAPRAGNTIYF. In DNA, the CDR3 is TGCGCCAGCAGCTTGGCCCCCCGGGCTGGAAACACCATATATTTT.

This clone has a handful of counts. This sequence joins TRBV2 and TRBJ2-5, with D possibly matching TRBD1 (6 bases). Per germline, CDR1 SNHLY and CDR2 FYNNEI. Trimming took 6 bases from V and 4 from J, leaving 15 bases between them. The CDR3 has 14 amino acids. The CDR3 spells CASRAEQGRETQYF. The CDR3, as DNA: TGTGCCAGCAGGGCCGAACAGGGCCGAGAGACCCAGTACTTC.

The chain uses TRBV9 and TRBJ1-4, with 9 bases lining up with TRBD1. V lost 6 bases and J lost 15; bases outside the gene matches: 15. CDR3 length equals 14 residues. Germline V CDR1 and CDR2: SGDLS, YYNGEE. CDR3 protein: CASNIPGQGKTLFF. As DNA, the CDR3 is TGTGCCAGCAACATACCGGGACAGGGTAAAACTTTGTTTTTT.

The chain combines TRBV7-9 with TRBJ1-6; D is perhaps TRBD1 (5 bases). Trimming pared 2 bases from V and 9 bases from J, leaving 17 bases between. The CDR3 is 16 amino acids. Germline-derived CDR1 and CDR2 are SEHNR and FQNEAQ (reference sequence). In nucleotides, the CDR3 is TGTGCCAGCAGCTTAACGGGGTCAGGGCGGATTTCACCCCTCCACTTT. Amino acids: CASSLTGSGRISPLHF.

The sample holds one count of this clone. The J gene is TRBJ1-1, the V gene TRBV5-1; tentatively, D is TRBD1 (5 bases). V dropped 4 bases and J dropped 1 base, with 14 bases sitting between them. This CDR3 has 15 residues. Germline V lookup: CDR1 SGHRS, CDR2 YFSETQ. Written as DNA, the CDR3 is TGCGCCAGCAGCCCCGGAGGACATGGGAACACTGAAGCTTTCTTT. Translated: CASSPGGHGNTEAFF.

The chain employs TRBV9 and TRBJ1-3, with D maybe TRBD1 (6 bases). Trimming pared 0 bases from V and 0 bases from J, leaving 13 bases between. The CDR3 length is 17 residues. CDR1 and CDR2 (germline): SGDLS, YYNGEE. The CDR3 DNA reads TGTGCCAGCAGCGTAGGCCAGGGGAGCCCCTCTGGAAACACCATATATTTT. As protein: CASSVGQGSPSGNTIYF.

The J gene is TRBJ1-6, the V gene TRBV28; D uncertain. Germline loops: CDR1 MDHEN, CDR2 SYDVKM. V was trimmed by 6 bases and J by 8 bases, leaving 17 bases between them. CDR3 length: 15 residues. The CDR3 region has the DNA TGTGCCAGCAGATCCGAGACATATGGAGATTCACCCCTCCACTTT. Its translation: CASRSETYGDSPLHF.

This chain links TRBV5-5 with TRBJ2-2, with 9 positions matching TRBD1. Per the germline V gene, CDR1 is SGHKS and CDR2 is YYEKEE (reference sequence). V was pared by 1 base and J by 6 bases, with 7 bases of the junction left unmatched. The CDR3 loop spans 16 amino acids. This CDR3 reads CASSLHGTGTAGELFF. CDR3 DNA: TGTGCCAGCAGCTTGCACGGGACAGGGACGGCCGGGGAGCTGTTTTTT.

This clone was found once. J is TRBJ2-1 and V is TRBV5-1; 10 bases line up with TRBD2. V trimming: 4 bases; J trimming: 10 bases; junction bases outside the gene matches: 8. CDR3 size: 14 residues. Germline loops: CDR1 SGHRS, CDR2 YFSETQ. CDR3 sequence reads: CASSPTLAGNEQFF. CDR3 sequence (DNA): TGCGCCAGCAGCCCAACACTAGCGGGGAACGAGCAGTTCTTC.

The CDR3 bases are TGTGCCAGCCGTCAGGACAGGGGTCGGTCCTACGAGCAGTACTTC. Amino acid sequence: CASRQDRGRSYEQYF. The chain carries TRBV2 and TRBJ2-7; 9 bases map to TRBD1. CDR1 is SNHLY and CDR2 is FYNNEI in the germline V gene. V was clipped by 8 bases and J by 1 base; unmatched bases: 9. The CDR3 has 15 amino acids.

The rearrangement joins TRBV6-5 to TRBJ1-1; D remains ambiguous. Germline loops: CDR1 MNHEY, CDR2 SVGAGI. Trimming shortened V by 6 bases and J by 0 bases, and 11 bases separated the two germline ends. This CDR3 region has 14 residues. CDR3 protein: CASRGIDLNTEAFF. The CDR3, as DNA: TGTGCCAGCAGGGGGATTGACTTGAACACTGAAGCTTTCTTT.

This sequence joins TRBV15 and TRBJ1-1, with TRBD1 matching 7 bases. V shed 0 bases and J 1 base; nucleotides not matched to a gene: 2. Germline V gives CDR1 LNHNV, CDR2 YYDKDF (reference sequence). The CDR3 sequence is 15 residues long. The CDR3 DNA sequence: TGTGCCACCAGCAGAGAGGGACAGAAGAACACTGAAGCTTTCTTT. Translated: CATSREGQKNTEAFF.

The rearrangement uses TRBV7-3 and TRBJ1-1; D gene ambiguous. Between the trimmed V and J ends, which lost 2 bases and 1 base, there was a span of 5 bases. CDR3 length: 13 residues. Germline-derived CDR1 and CDR2 are SGHTA and FQGTGA. Here the CDR3 reads CASSLRANTEAFF. DNA for the CDR3: TGTGCCAGCAGCTTACGGGCGAACACTGAAGCTTTCTTT.

The rearrangement joins TRBV7-6 to TRBJ2-4, with 9 bases fitting TRBD1. Trimming took 5 bases from V and 9 from J; bases not matched to a gene: 8. The CDR3 has 14 residues. Germline CDR1 and CDR2: SGHVS and FNYEAQ. CDR3 region: CASSPRQGEGIQYF. CDR3 nucleotides: TGTGCCAGCAGCCCTCGACAGGGGGAAGGCATTCAGTACTTC.

CDR3 in amino acids: CASSFRGLLRDGYTF. The CDR3 DNA reads as TGTGCCAGCAGCTTCCGAGGCCTACTTAGGGATGGCTACACCTTC. V usage is TRBV7-9 and J usage is TRBJ1-2; D ambiguous. Germline V gene data show CDR1 as SEHNR and CDR2 as FQNEAQ (reference sequence). Trimming stripped 3 bases from V and 6 bases from J, with 17 bases between. This CDR3 has 15 residues.

The V call is TRBV5-8, the J call TRBJ1-4, with D tentatively TRBD1 (6 bases). Trimming removed 5 bases from V and 8 bases from J, with 28 bases in between. This CDR3 contains 18 residues. CDR1 is SGHTS, CDR2 YDEGEE, per germline. The CDR3 DNA reads TGTGCCAGCAGACACAAAACGGGGGCGTTCCAAGTCGGGGAAAAACTGTTTTTT. This codes for CASRHKTGAFQVGEKLFF.

This chain joins TRBV5-1 and TRBJ2-3; 7 bases line up with TRBD1. After removal of 5 bases from V and 0 bases from J, the junction contained 6 bases not matched to a gene. The germline gives CDR1 SGHRS, CDR2 YFSETQ. The CDR3 spans 15 residues. CDR3 nucleotide sequence: TGCGCCAGCAGGATAACAGGGGCTAGCACAGATACGCAGTATTTT. Translated, it gives CASRITGASTDTQYF. Based on the CDR3 plus reference TRBV5-1 and TRBJ2-3, the full variable domain is KAGVTQTPRYLIKTRGQQVTLSCSPISGHRSVSWYQQTPGQGLQFLFEYFSETQRNKGNFPGRFSGRQFSNSRSEMNVSTLELGDSALYLCASRITGASTDTQYFGPGTRLTVL.

J is TRBJ1-2 and V is TRBV7-8; D gene uncertain. Germline CDR1 SGHVS, CDR2 FQNEAQ. The CDR3 extends over 14 amino acids. V was pared by 5 bases and J by 2 bases, with 12 bases between. The CDR3 DNA reads TGTGCCAGCAGCCCGATGCAGATGAACTATGGCTACACCTTC. Its translation is CASSPMQMNYGYTF.

V usage is TRBV18 and J usage is TRBJ2-5; D unresolved. The CDR3 is made up of 12 amino acids. Germline V lookup: CDR1 KGHSH, CDR2 LQKENI. The V and J ends lost 2 bases and 1 base respectively, with 2 bases between them. CDR3 in DNA: TGTGCCAGCTCACCAACCCAAGAGACCCAGTACTTC. Its protein product is CASSPTQETQYF.

This clone occurred once. J is TRBJ1-3 and V is TRBV18, with D unclear. There are 16 residues in the CDR3. V was cut by 0 bases and J by 6 bases, with 15 bases left in between. In germline, CDR1 is KGHSH, CDR2 LQKENI. The CDR3 nucleotides read TGTGCCAGCTCACCACCGGGCAGACGAATTCCAAACACCATATATTTT. Protein product: CASSPPGRRIPNTIYF.

This clone showed up just a few times. The chain joins TRBV5-6 to TRBJ1-5, with D perhaps matching TRBD1 (6 bases). The CDR3 has 13 amino acids. Germline assignment: CDR1 SGHDT and CDR2 YYEEEE. Trimming took off 6 bases at V and 6 bases at J, with 13 bases between the two ends. This CDR3 reads CASTFGQTQPQHF. CDR3 nucleotides: TGTGCCAGCACCTTCGGACAGACTCAGCCCCAGCATTTT.

The J gene is TRBJ2-7, the V gene TRBV6-5; 9 bases align to TRBD1. CDR1 and CDR2 (germline): MNHEY, SVGAGI. Trimming at V came to 2 bases and at J to 5 bases, leaving 7 bases not matched to a gene. This CDR3 spans 15 amino acids. The chain's CDR3 is CASSYPGTGSDEQYF. The CDR3 DNA follows: TGTGCCAGCAGTTACCCCGGGACAGGGAGCGACGAGCAGTACTTC.

This chain uses TRBV2 with TRBJ2-2, with 8 bases fitting TRBD1. With V trimmed by 8 bases and J by 4 bases, 6 bases remained unmatched. There are 14 residues in the CDR3. Germline assignment: CDR1 SNHLY and CDR2 FYNNEI. The CDR3 coding sequence is TGTGCCAGCCTTCGACAGGGGCCCACCGGGGAGCTGTTTTTT. This sequence encodes CASLRQGPTGELFF.